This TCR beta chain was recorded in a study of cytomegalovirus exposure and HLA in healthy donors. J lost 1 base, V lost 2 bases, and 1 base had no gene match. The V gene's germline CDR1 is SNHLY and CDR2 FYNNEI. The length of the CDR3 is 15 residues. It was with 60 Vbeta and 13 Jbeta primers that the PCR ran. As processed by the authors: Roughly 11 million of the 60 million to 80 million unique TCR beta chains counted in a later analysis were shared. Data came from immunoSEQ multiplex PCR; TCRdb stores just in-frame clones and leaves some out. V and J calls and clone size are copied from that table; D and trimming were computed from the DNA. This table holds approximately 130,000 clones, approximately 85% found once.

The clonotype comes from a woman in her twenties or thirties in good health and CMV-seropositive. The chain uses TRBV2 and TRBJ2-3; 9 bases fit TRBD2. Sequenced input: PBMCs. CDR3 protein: CASSEQRGGTDTQYF. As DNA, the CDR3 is TGTGCCAGCAGTGAACAGCGGGGGGGCACAGATACGCAGTATTTT.